This T cell receptor beta chain was found in a study of blood T cell repertoires in COVID-19. For the study at large: Spain, Italy and the United States supplied samples that represented acute and convalescent COVID-19. T cells, B-cell-depleted T cells, or PBMCs provided the cDNA or gDNA that served as material.

Germline lookup yields CDR1 SNHLY and CDR2 FYNNEI. The CDR3 consists of 11 residues. Trimming removed 4 bases from V and 6 bases from J, with 6 bases in between. Per the original data handling: Amplification of reference gene primers provided the estimated nucleated cell counts. Libraries were prepared by immunoSEQ multiplex PCR; TCRdb keeps only in-frame clonotypes and omits some of them. Clone size and V and J calls were adopted from that table, with D and trimming inferred from the DNA. The table lists more than 55,000 clones, roughly 85% of them singletons, with 1.3% in the top ten. Material: peripheral blood. This chain links TRBV2 with TRBJ1-1; D unresolved. The source is an elderly woman with acute or convalescent COVID-19. In DNA, the CDR3 is TGTGCCAGCAGTGCCATCCCTGAAGCTTTCTTT. It translates to CASSAIPEAFF.